This T cell receptor (beta chain) was sequenced for a study of shared clonotypes between healthy human individuals. In the case of this clone: Its antigen is not identified.

Libraries were prepared by immunoSEQ multiplex PCR; TCRdb keeps only in-frame clonotypes and omits some of them. The data show approximately 720,000 clones, less than 80% seen once. Whole-study results and caveats: What rarefaction showed was incomplete sorted-subset sequencing despite large depth.

The V end was cut by 6 bases, the J end by 4 bases, with 10 bases between. This CDR3 spans 13 amino acids. Looked up from germline, CDR1 is SNHLY and CDR2 is FYNNEI. The sample consisted of memory CD4+ T cells sorted from blood. Subset denoted: CD45RA-negative fraction. The source of this sequence is a woman in her thirties in good health. The chain links TRBV2 to TRBJ1-5; maybe TRBD1 (5 bases). CDR3: CASRRGSNQPQHF. Here the CDR3 DNA reads TGTGCCAGCAGGAGGGGATCGAATCAGCCCCAGCATTTT.